The entry below gives a single T cell receptor (beta chain) sequence along with its context. Its ends do not fully match the called genes, so a read error is possible. PCR was performed a second time for about 6 to 12 cycles using a sample-barcoded 5' primer and a J-beta primer mix. MiXCR, run by TCRdb on the 5' RACE reads, gives a single entry per CDR3 protein. The sample shows hundreds of thousands of distinct CDR3 sequences, about 30% of them seen only once. The sample originates from a study of blood T cells in healthy people across ages. Overall study: Template-switching capture recovered about one barcoded beta molecule per two T cells.

This CDR3 is 14 amino acids long. CDR1 MGHDK and CDR2 SYGVNS come from the germline V gene. The chain joins TRBV25-1 to TRBJ2-7; no definite D call. The receptor was isolated from a woman older than 75 in good health. Sequencing was carried out using blood. Here the CDR3 DNA reads TGCGCCAGCAGCCAAGCACAAGGAACCTACGAGCAGTACTTC. It encodes CASSQAQGTYEQYF.